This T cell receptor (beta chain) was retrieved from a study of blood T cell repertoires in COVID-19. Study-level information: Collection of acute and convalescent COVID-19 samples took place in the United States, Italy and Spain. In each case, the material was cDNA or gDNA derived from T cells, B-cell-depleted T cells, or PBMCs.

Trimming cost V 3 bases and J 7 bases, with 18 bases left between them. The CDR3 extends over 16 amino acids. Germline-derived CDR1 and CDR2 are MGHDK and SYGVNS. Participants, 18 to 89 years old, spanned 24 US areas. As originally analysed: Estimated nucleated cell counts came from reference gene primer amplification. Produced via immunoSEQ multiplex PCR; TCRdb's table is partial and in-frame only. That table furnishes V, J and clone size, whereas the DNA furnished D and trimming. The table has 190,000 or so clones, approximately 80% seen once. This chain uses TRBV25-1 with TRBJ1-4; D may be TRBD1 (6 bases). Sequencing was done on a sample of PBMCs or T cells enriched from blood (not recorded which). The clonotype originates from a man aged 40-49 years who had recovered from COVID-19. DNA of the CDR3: TGTGCCAGCAGTGAGGGTTTTGGGGGCCTGGGTGAAAAACTGTTTTTT. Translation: CASSEGFGGLGEKLFF.